This entry features one TCR beta chain sequence. Its antigen is as yet unknown. The data are from a study of cytomegalovirus exposure and HLA in healthy donors. Looking at the study overall: The approximately 710 first-cohort repertoires and the approximately 130 validation repertoires shared the same platform, a later analysis reported. Broader study findings: One later analysis, an examination of the roughly 130 validation repertoires, found that first-cohort TCR clusters tended to co-occur in them. The study recorded around 160 TCR beta chains that were cytomegalovirus-associated. Reports indicated that the classifier achieved high specificity and sensitivity in diagnosing cytomegalovirus status.

The germline gives CDR1 LGHNA, CDR2 YNFKEQ. This CDR3 comprises 17 residues. V was clipped by 4 bases and J by 6 bases; unmatched bases: 10. TCRdb's copy holds only in-frame clones and misses some; the assay was immunoSEQ multiplex PCR. This sample yields fewer than 200,000 clones, of which 85% are seen a single time; around a sixth belongs to the top ten. The source of this sequence is a man aged 18 to 29 in good health and CMV-seropositive. The chain recombines TRBV4-2 with TRBJ2-1, with 12 bases identical to TRBD2. The sequencing sample was made of PBMCs. The CDR3 spells CASSPDGLAGTFNEQFF. Written as DNA, the CDR3 is TGTGCCAGCAGCCCAGACGGACTAGCGGGAACATTCAATGAGCAGTTCTTC.